Listed here are 4 T cell receptor beta chains from one sample, sequenced in a study of technical replicates of blood from a few donors. TCRdb's table, derived via immunoSEQ multiplex PCR, lists solely in-frame clones and lacks some. The sample consists of fewer than 100,000 clones, about 95% of them appearing once. Input material: T cells isolated from PBMCs. Receptors were obtained from a human donor in good health.

The chain joins TRBV6-4 to TRBJ2-4; 7 bases are shared with TRBD2. V gave up 2 bases and J gave up 6 bases; unmatched junction bases: 7. Germline V gives CDR1 MRHNA, CDR2 SNTAGT. The CDR3 is 15 amino acids. CDR3 in amino acids: CASSDTSGNGNIQYF. The CDR3 DNA is TGTGCCAGCAGTGACACCAGCGGGAATGGAAACATTCAGTACTTC.

The V and J genes are TRBV27 and TRBJ1-3; D is possibly TRBD1 (5 bases). Germline loops: CDR1 MNHEY, CDR2 SMNVEV (reference sequence). The V end lost 5 bases, the J end lost 0 bases, and 8 bases lay between the germline ends. This CDR3 has 14 amino acids. CDR3 region: CASSGDFSGNTIYF. The CDR3 DNA reads TGTGCCAGCAGTGGGGACTTCTCTGGAAACACCATATATTTT.

This chain uses TRBV5-4 with TRBJ2-7; 8 nucleotides line up with TRBD1. There are 14 residues in the CDR3. Germline V gene data show CDR1 as SGHNT and CDR2 as YYREEE (reference sequence). V lost 6 bases to trimming and J lost 4 bases; unmatched junction nucleotides: 9. CDR3 nucleotides: TGTGCCAGCAAAGGGACAGGTGATCCATACGAGCAGTACTTC. Encoded protein: CASKGTGDPYEQYF.

The chain employs TRBV7-6 and TRBJ2-3; a weak D match, TRBD1 (6 bases). Deletions cut 5 bases from V and 4 bases from J, with 13 bases between. This CDR3 comprises 14 residues. The V gene's germline CDR1 is SGHVS and CDR2 FNYEAQ. The CDR3 DNA sequence: TGTGCCAGCAGCAAAAGGACAGCCGCAGATACGCAGTATTTT. Residues: CASSKRTAADTQYF. Full variable domain (missing parts from reference TRBV7-6 and TRBJ2-3): GAGVSQSPRYKVTKRGQDVALRCDPISGHVSLYWYRQALGQGPEFLTYFNYEAQQDKSGLPNDRFSAERPEGSISTLTIQRTEQRDSAMYRCASSKRTAADTQYFGPGTRLTVL.